Below, 26 T cell receptor beta chains from the same sample are listed, as sequenced in a study of PD-L1 blockade in urothelial cancer. Time point: peripheral blood 6 weeks after treatment start. Clones were read by immunoSEQ multiplex PCR, and TCRdb kept only the in-frame ones, dropping some. The table shows 35,000 to 45,000 clones, with about 90% occurring only once. Material: PBMCs, obtained around atezolizumab (anti-PD-L1) treatment. The receptors come from a man aged 70-80 years with urothelial cancer.

The rearrangement links TRBV7-3 to TRBJ2-2; D gene uncertain. The CDR3 extends over 13 amino acids. Germline values: CDR1 SGHTA, CDR2 FQGTGA. V gave up 4 bases and J gave up 1 base, with 4 bases separating them. CDR3 nucleotides: TGTGCCAGCAGCTATCAGAACACCGGGGAGCTGTTTTTT. Translation: CASSYQNTGELFF.

The chain employs TRBV19 and TRBJ2-7, with TRBD1 as a possible D gene (5 bases). The germline V and J ends were trimmed by 5 bases and 4 bases, with 15 bases remaining between them. Germline V CDR1 and CDR2: LNHDA, SQIVND (reference sequence). CDR3 length: 14 amino acids. Here the CDR3 DNA reads TGTGCCAGTAGTTTAAGCCAGGGTCGGTACGAGCAGTACTTC. It yields the protein CASSLSQGRYEQYF.

This clone has only a few counts. The chain recombines TRBV28 with TRBJ1-2; tentatively, D is TRBD1 (6 bases). The germline CDR1 and CDR2 sequences are MDHEN and SYDVKM. CDR3 length equals 11 residues. V lost 3 bases and J 8 bases, leaving 7 bases between the germline ends. DNA of the CDR3: TGTGCCAGCAGTTTCAGGGGAGGCTACACCTTC. Amino acid sequence: CASSFRGGYTF.

The chain has TRBV5-4 and TRBJ1-2, with 7 bases that match TRBD1. The CDR3 has 15 amino acids. The germline CDR1 and CDR2 sequences are SGHNT and YYREEE (reference sequence). The ends lost 4 bases at V and 5 bases at J; junction bases unmatched: 11. CDR3 protein: CASSPTRQGGYGYTF. For the CDR3, the DNA is TGTGCCAGCAGCCCTACCCGACAGGGTGGATATGGCTACACCTTC.

The gene calls are TRBV19 and TRBJ1-5; tentative D call: TRBD1 (5 bases). The CDR3 is 13 amino acids. V dropped 7 bases and J dropped 6 bases, with 13 bases sitting between them. Looked up from germline, CDR1 is LNHDA and CDR2 is SQIVND (reference sequence). This chain's CDR3 is CASTGNPGQPQHF. The CDR3 DNA reads TGTGCCAGTACAGGGAATCCGGGTCAGCCCCAGCATTTT.

The J gene is TRBJ2-2, the V gene TRBV27; TRBD2 is a possible D gene (6 bases). The CDR3 is 16 residues long. From germline, CDR1 is MNHEY and CDR2 SMNVEV (reference sequence). V lost 4 bases, J lost 6 bases, and 18 bases lay in between. The CDR3 coding sequence is TGTGCCAGCAGTTCGGCTTTGACTAGAGCTGCCGGGGAGCTGTTTTTT. Translated, it gives CASSSALTRAAGELFF.

V usage is TRBV9 and J usage is TRBJ2-5; D perhaps matches TRBD2 (5 bases). V was clipped by 0 bases and J by 5 bases, with 8 bases between them. The CDR3 is made up of 13 amino acids. CDR1 and CDR2 (germline): SGDLS, YYNGEE. CDR3 bases: TGTGCCAGCAGCGTAGCGGGCGGGGAGACCCAGTACTTC. Its protein product is CASSVAGGETQYF. Variable domain in full (rest from reference TRBV9 and TRBJ2-5): DSGVTQTPKHLITATGQRVTLRCSPRSGDLSVYWYQQSLDQGLQFLIQYYNGEERAKGNILERFSAQQFPDLHSELNLSSLELGDSALYFCASSVAGGETQYFGPGTRLLVL.

V gene TRBV7-6 combines with J gene TRBJ2-5, with a tentative D call TRBD2 (5 bases). CDR1 is SGHVS and CDR2 is FNYEAQ in the germline V gene. V was shortened by 2 bases and J by 2 bases, with 12 bases between the two germline ends. This CDR3 contains 15 residues. The CDR3 loop is CASSLSSRGQETQYF. CDR3 coding DNA: TGTGCCAGCAGCTTATCGTCTCGCGGGCAAGAGACCCAGTACTTC.

The J gene is TRBJ2-3, the V gene TRBV30, with D tentatively TRBD2 (6 bases). Germline V gene lookup returns CDR1 GTSNPN and CDR2 SVGIG (reference sequence). V was trimmed by 4 bases and J by 3 bases, leaving 14 bases between them. The CDR3 covers 14 residues. The CDR3 reads CAWMRGRGTDTQYF. The CDR3 bases are TGTGCCTGGATGAGAGGCCGGGGGACAGATACGCAGTATTTT.

The chain links TRBV30 to TRBJ2-4, with a tentative D call TRBD1 (5 bases). V lost 4 bases to trimming and J lost 9 bases, with 19 bases between them. The V gene's germline CDR1 is GTSNPN and CDR2 SVGIG (reference sequence). CDR3 length: 14 residues. The chain's CDR3 is CAWKGPVQGGIQYF. The DNA of the CDR3 is TGTGCCTGGAAAGGGCCCGTGCAGGGCGGCATTCAGTACTTC.

The V and J genes are TRBV5-1 and TRBJ2-2; the match to TRBD1 covers 7 bases. V shed 4 bases and J 0 bases; nucleotides not matched to a gene: 6. Germline V gene data show CDR1 as SGHRS and CDR2 as YFSETQ. CDR3 length equals 16 residues. CDR3 nucleotide sequence: TGCGCCAGCAGCACGGACAGGCTAGCGAACACCGGGGAGCTGTTTTTT. It specifies CASSTDRLANTGELFF.

V gene TRBV2 combines with J gene TRBJ2-7; 10 bases agree with TRBD2. CDR1 and CDR2 from the germline V gene are SNHLY and FYNNEI. J gave up 2 bases and V 2 bases, and 12 bases lay outside the gene matches. The CDR3 covers 18 residues. The CDR3 loop reads CASSERLAGSATTYEQYF. The CDR3, as DNA: TGTGCCAGCAGTGAACGACTAGCGGGTTCCGCAACCACCTACGAGCAGTACTTC.

This clone has only one observation. V is TRBV5-1 and J is TRBJ1-1, with TRBD1 matching 10 bases. CDR1 SGHRS and CDR2 YFSETQ come from the germline V gene. The CDR3 loop spans 17 amino acids. With 1 base clipped from V and 0 bases from J, the junction kept 6 bases outside the gene matches. The DNA of the CDR3 is TGCGCCAGCAGCTTGCAACCGGGACAGGGGTTGAACACTGAAGCTTTCTTT. It codes for CASSLQPGQGLNTEAFF.

V usage is TRBV2 and J usage is TRBJ2-7; D is uncertain. Germline lookup yields CDR1 SNHLY and CDR2 FYNNEI. CDR3 length equals 10 residues. CDR3 DNA: TGTGCGCTCGGTTCCTACGAGCAGTACTTC. Protein: CALGSYEQYF.

V usage is TRBV28 and J usage is TRBJ2-3, with D possibly being TRBD2 (5 bases). This CDR3 is built from 12 residues. Trimming removed 8 bases from V and 0 bases from J, with 6 bases in between. In germline, CDR1 is MDHEN, CDR2 SYDVKM. This CDR3 reads CASWTSTDTQYF. As DNA, the CDR3 is TGTGCCAGCTGGACTAGCACAGATACGCAGTATTTT. Variable domain in full (rest from reference TRBV28 and TRBJ2-3): DVKVTQSSRYLVKRTGEKVFLECVQDMDHENMFWYRQDPGLGLRLIYFSYDVKMKEKGDIPEGYSVSREKKERFSLILESASTNQTSMYLCASWTSTDTQYFGPGTRLTVL.

The V call is TRBV7-3, the J call TRBJ2-2; TRBD1 matches 9 bases. The CDR3 is 18 amino acids. With 0 bases clipped from V and 5 bases from J, the junction kept 10 bases outside the gene matches. CDR1 is SGHTA, CDR2 FQGTGA, per germline. The CDR3 sequence: CASSLTGTGTVNTGELFF. The CDR3 bases are TGTGCCAGCAGCTTAACTGGGACAGGGACGGTGAATACCGGGGAGCTGTTTTTT. Complete variable domain (other parts from reference TRBV7-3 and TRBJ2-2): GAGVSQTPSNKVTEKGKYVELRCDPISGHTALYWYRQSLGQGPEFLIYFQGTGAADDSGLPNDRFFAVRPEGSVSTLKIQRTERGDSAVYLCASSLTGTGTVNTGELFFGEGSRLTVL.

The chain combines TRBV7-9 with TRBJ2-7; 13 bases line up with TRBD2. Germline CDR1 and CDR2: SEHNR and FQNEAQ (reference sequence). The CDR3 has 17 residues. V shed 4 bases and J 6 bases; nucleotides not matched to a gene: 12. CDR3 DNA: TGTGCCAGCAGCTCCGGACTAGCGGGAGCTATAATACGCGAGCAGTACTTC. It encodes CASSSGLAGAIIREQYF.

V gene TRBV5-4 combines with J gene TRBJ2-2, with no clear D. The CDR3 has 16 amino acids. V lost 0 bases and J 1 base, leaving 10 bases between the germline ends. CDR1 is SGHNT and CDR2 is YYREEE in the germline V gene (reference sequence). The CDR3 reads CASSLGGSQNTGELFF. The CDR3 DNA is TGTGCCAGCAGCTTGGGTGGCAGTCAGAACACCGGGGAGCTGTTTTTT.

The chain couples TRBV2 to TRBJ2-5, with 11 bases that match TRBD2. Germline V gene data show CDR1 as SNHLY and CDR2 as FYNNEI. The V segment lost 7 bases and the J segment 2 bases; nucleotides outside the gene matches: 21. The CDR3 contains 20 residues. The CDR3 DNA reads as TGTGCCAGCACCAATCTACTAGCGGGAGTAACTCGACCCCGACAAGAGACCCAGTACTTC. Translated, it gives CASTNLLAGVTRPRQETQYF. The entire variable domain, with the rest obtained from reference TRBV2 and TRBJ2-5, is as follows: EPEVTQTPSHQVTQMGQEVILRCVPISNHLYFYWYRQILGQKVEFLVSFYNNEISEKSEIFDDQFSVERPDGSNFTLKIRSTKLEDSAMYFCASTNLLAGVTRPRQETQYFGPGTRLLVL.

The chain employs TRBV21-1 and TRBJ2-7; whether TRBD1, the table's D call, matches the DNA was not checked. TRBV21-1 constitutes a pseudogene. CDR3 size: 14 residues. CDR3 sequence reads: CASSKRQGFYEQYF. CDR3 in DNA: TGTGCCAGCAGCAAAAGACAGGGGTTTTACGAGCAGTACTTC.

This clone was observed a single time. The V call is TRBV2, the J call TRBJ2-2, with TRBD2 identical over 12 bases. Germline CDR1 is SNHLY and CDR2 is FYNNEI. With V trimmed by 7 bases and J by 2 bases, 5 bases remained unmatched. This CDR3 spans 16 amino acids. This chain's CDR3 is CASTGLAGLNTGELFF. CDR3 bases: TGTGCCAGCACTGGACTAGCGGGGCTAAACACCGGGGAGCTGTTTTTT.

J is TRBJ2-5 and V is TRBV18, with D perhaps TRBD1 (5 bases). The CDR3 runs to 13 residues. The germline V gene has CDR1 KGHSH and CDR2 LQKENI. The V end was cut by 3 bases, the J end by 2 bases, with 7 bases between. Written as DNA, the CDR3 is TGTGCCAGCTCACCCCGACAGCAAGAGACCCAGTACTTC. It is translated as CASSPRQQETQYF.

The rearrangement joins TRBV12-1 to TRBJ2-3; the D segment call TRBD2 is taken from the table without a DNA check. TRBV12-1 is a known pseudogene. The CDR3 is 19 residues long. DNA for the CDR3: TGTGCCAGCAGCCCTGGGGAACTAGCGGGAGCCTCTAGCACAGATACGCAGTATTTT. Translated, it gives CASSPGELAGASSTDTQYF.

The gene calls are TRBV7-9 and TRBJ1-1; the match to TRBD1 covers 7 bases. V gave up 6 bases and J gave up 1 base; unmatched junction bases: 14. The CDR3 extends over 17 amino acids. Germline V CDR1 and CDR2: SEHNR, FQNEAQ (reference sequence). The CDR3 protein is CASRQRRGRETNTEAFF. CDR3 sequence (DNA): TGTGCCAGCAGACAAAGAAGGGGGCGAGAGACGAACACTGAAGCTTTCTTT.

This chain connects TRBV5-1 to TRBJ2-5; 7 bases map to TRBD1. The CDR3 covers 14 residues. Germline V gene lookup returns CDR1 SGHRS and CDR2 YFSETQ. The V and J ends lost 4 bases and 1 base, in that order; junction bases with no gene match: 4. CDR3 nucleotides: TGCGCCAGCAGCACCGGGACAGCCCAAGAGACCCAGTACTTC. Its translation is CASSTGTAQETQYF.

This sequence joins TRBV2 and TRBJ1-1; TRBD1 aligns across 9 bases. V shed 10 bases, J shed 4 bases, and the junction held 4 bases outside the gene matches. Germline CDR1 SNHLY, CDR2 FYNNEI. The length of the CDR3 is 12 residues. CDR3 residues: CATDRGTTEAFF. DNA of the CDR3: TGTGCCACCGACAGGGGGACCACTGAAGCTTTCTTT.